The 2 T cell receptor beta chains below were found in one sample sequenced in a study of cytomegalovirus exposure and HLA in healthy donors (dated by TCRdb to the late 2010s). The receptor library was made with the immunoSEQ multiplex PCR assay. For the multiplex PCR, a mixture combining 60 forward primers for TCR Vbeta segments and 13 reverse primers for TCR Jbeta segments was used. TCRdb re-hosts the immuneACCESS table, in-frame sequences only. Its copies lack some clones; in the studies checked, an unresolved V gene accounts for under half of them, and the cause for the rest is not known. This sample is represented by 100,000 to 150,000 clones; roughly 77% of them were singletons. 0.95% to 1.4% of the sample comes from the top ten. Sequencing was done on a sample of PBMCs. These receptors were taken from a woman aged 25 to 39 in good health and CMV-seronegative.

This clone came up once. The chain couples TRBV5-1 to TRBJ1-1; D unresolved. V lost 5 bases and J 2 bases, leaving 4 bases between the germline ends. This CDR3 spans 11 amino acids. From germline, CDR1 is SGHRS and CDR2 YFSETQ. The CDR3 DNA follows: TGCGCCAGCAGTATAAACACTGAAGCTTTCTTT. It encodes CASSINTEAFF.

The V gene is TRBV7-6, the J gene TRBJ2-7, with a weak D call TRBD2 (5 bases). V was cut by 3 bases and J by 0 bases, with 15 bases left in between. Germline CDR1 SGHVS, CDR2 FNYEAQ. This CDR3 comprises 16 residues. Here the CDR3 reads CASSLSGGASSYEQYF. CDR3 DNA sequence: TGTGCCAGCAGCTTGAGTGGAGGCGCAAGCTCCTACGAGCAGTACTTC. Variable domain in full (rest from reference TRBV7-6 and TRBJ2-7): GAGVSQSPRYKVTKRGQDVALRCDPISGHVSLYWYRQALGQGPEFLTYFNYEAQQDKSGLPNDRFSAERPEGSISTLTIQRTEQRDSAMYRCASSLSGGASSYEQYFGPGTRLTVT.